The 17 T cell receptor beta chains given below trace back to one sample, sequenced in a study of naive and memory T cell subsets. Amplification of ligated cDNA took four PCR rounds with SP2 and nested alpha and beta constant primers. TCRdb reanalysed the UMI-ligation and nested PCR reads using MiXCR and keeps one entry per CDR3 protein. The sample holds 20,000 to 25,000 distinct CDR3 sequences, 5.5% to 7.5% seen once. The treatment here: skin biopsy from PPD injection site in Mantoux-positive individual. The library had UMIs added by 3' ligation of an oligonucleotide to TCR cDNA. The sample consisted of skin, taken from a tuberculin skin test site. These receptors were collected from an adult in good health.

There are a few counts of this clonotype. The gene calls are TRBV19 and TRBJ1-2; maybe TRBD1 (5 bases). The CDR3 has 14 residues. V lost 7 bases, J lost 2 bases, and 14 bases lay in between. Germline values: CDR1 LNHDA, CDR2 SQIVND (reference sequence). The CDR3 region is CASTLGRANYGYTF. The CDR3 nucleotides read TGTGCCAGTACCCTCGGCAGGGCCAACTATGGCTACACCTTC.

Ten or more counts support this clonotype. The J gene is TRBJ2-6, the V gene TRBV7-3, with D tentatively TRBD2 (6 bases). CDR3 length equals 18 residues. V gave up 6 bases and J gave up 0 bases, with 18 bases separating them. Germline V gene data show CDR1 as SGHTA and CDR2 as FQGTGA. CDR3: CASREGRDSGSGANVLTF. The CDR3 DNA is TGTGCCAGCAGGGAGGGAAGGGACTCCGGCTCTGGGGCCAACGTCCTGACTTTC.

This clonotype was observed many times. The chain recombines TRBV9 with TRBJ1-1; no clear D. This CDR3 comprises 14 residues. Germline CDR1 SGDLS, CDR2 YYNGEE. V was trimmed by 0 bases and J by 0 bases, leaving 6 bases between them. The CDR3 coding sequence is TGTGCCAGCAGCGTAGTTGAACTGAACACTGAAGCTTTCTTT. This translates into CASSVVELNTEAFF.

Many counts were recorded for this clonotype. The chain couples TRBV5-1 to TRBJ2-1, with 7 bases fitting TRBD1. This CDR3 is built from 13 residues. Trimming at V came to 4 bases and at J to 6 bases, leaving 4 bases not matched to a gene. Germline CDR1 SGHRS, CDR2 YFSETQ. The DNA of the CDR3 is TGCGCCAGCAGCATGGGACAGACCAATGAGCAGTTCTTC. Amino acids: CASSMGQTNEQFF.

This clonotype has only a few counts. The genes are TRBV29-1 and TRBJ1-1, with a weak D call TRBD1 (6 bases). Germline loops: CDR1 SQVTM, CDR2 ANQGSEA. The CDR3 has 12 residues. Trimming pared 4 bases from V and 1 base from J, leaving 7 bases between. CDR3 nucleotides: TGCAGCGTTGCAGGGGCGAACACTGAAGCTTTCTTT. Translation gives CSVAGANTEAFF. The full variable domain, with the rest looked up from reference TRBV29-1 and TRBJ1-1, is SAVISQKPSRDICQRGTSLTIQCQVDSQVTMMFWYRQQPGQSLTLIATANQGSEATYESGFVIDKFPISRPNLTFSTLTVSNMSPEDSSIYLCSVAGANTEAFFGQGTRLTVV.

J is TRBJ2-1 and V is TRBV7-6; 11 bases match TRBD2. This CDR3 is 17 amino acids long. Losses at the gene ends were 4 bases for V and 10 bases for J; bases not matched to a gene: 15. Germline-derived CDR1 and CDR2 are SGHVS and FNYEAQ. CDR3 in DNA: TGTGCCAGCAGCTCAAAACCGGGACTAGCGGTCCTTCACGAGCAGTTCTTC. As protein: CASSSKPGLAVLHEQFF.

Notes on this clonotype: A much larger clone differs from this one at a single base, so this may be a read error. The CDR3 nucleotides read TGTGCCAGCGGAGCCGGGACAGGGGGCGTCTACGAGCAGTACTTC. This codes for CASGAGTGGVYEQYF. The V call is TRBV7-2, the J call TRBJ2-7; 12 bases line up with TRBD1. Germline CDR1 SGHTA, CDR2 FQGNSA. V was pared by 8 bases and J by 3 bases, with 8 bases of the junction left unmatched. This CDR3 is built from 15 residues.

This clonotype was recorded at least ten times. The chain uses TRBV19 and TRBJ2-1, with a tentative D call TRBD2 (6 bases). CDR3 length: 13 amino acids. V was shortened by 4 bases and J by 10 bases, with 14 bases between the two germline ends. CDR1 and CDR2 from the germline V gene are LNHDA and SQIVND (reference sequence). The CDR3 region has the DNA TGTGCCAGTAGTACGACTAGGCTGGGGGAGCAGTTCTTC. The encoded protein is CASSTTRLGEQFF.

This clonotype came up a few times. V is TRBV11-2 and J is TRBJ2-1, with D unclear. The CDR3 has 15 residues. The V gene's germline CDR1 is SGHAT and CDR2 FQNNGV. V dropped 3 bases and J dropped 4 bases, with 13 bases sitting between them. The CDR3, as DNA: TGTGCCAGCAGCTTCGGAGAGTCCTATTACAATGAGCAGTTCTTC. Residues: CASSFGESYYNEQFF. The entire variable domain, with the rest obtained from reference TRBV11-2 and TRBJ2-1, is as follows: EAGVAQSPRYKIIEKRQSVAFWCNPISGHATLYWYQQILGQGPKLLIQFQNNGVVDDSQLPKDRFSAERLKGVDSTLKIQPAKLEDSAVYLCASSFGESYYNEQFFGPGTRLTVL.

This clonotype has ten or more counts. This rearrangement joins TRBV10-3 to TRBJ1-2; the match to TRBD1 covers 9 bases. The germline CDR1 and CDR2 sequences are ENHRY and SYGVKD. This CDR3 has 18 amino acids. The trim removed 0 bases at V and 5 bases at J, leaving 13 bases unmatched. The DNA for the CDR3 is TGTGCCATCAGTGAGTCGATAGGCACACAGGGGGCGCGTTATGGCTACACCTTC. Translated: CAISESIGTQGARYGYTF.

This clonotype was found a few times. The rearrangement links TRBV9 to TRBJ1-2; D is possibly TRBD1 (5 bases). Germline lookup yields CDR1 SGDLS and CDR2 YYNGEE. CDR3 size: 16 residues. V lost 0 bases to trimming and J lost 5 bases, with 17 bases between them. Written as DNA, the CDR3 is TGTGCCAGCAGCGTAGGAAACCAGGGTTCCCAGTATGGCTACACCTTC. Its protein is CASSVGNQGSQYGYTF.

The genes are TRBV19 and TRBJ1-5; D remains ambiguous. Trimming removed 2 bases from V and 2 bases from J, with 10 bases in between. The CDR3 consists of 15 residues. CDR1 and CDR2 (germline): LNHDA, SQIVND (reference sequence). The CDR3 region is CASSIYVGGNQPQHF. The CDR3 DNA reads as TGTGCCAGTAGTATATACGTCGGTGGCAATCAGCCCCAGCATTTT.

The V and J genes are TRBV28 and TRBJ2-5; a possible D gene is TRBD1 (5 bases). V was clipped by 9 bases and J by 2 bases, with 19 bases between them. CDR3 length equals 15 residues. Germline CDR1 and CDR2: MDHEN and SYDVKM. For the CDR3, the DNA is TGTGCCAGTAGAACCAGGGTAACACCGCAAGAGACCCAGTACTTC. It codes for CASRTRVTPQETQYF.

The chain combines TRBV7-9 with TRBJ2-7; D tentatively reads TRBD1 or TRBD2 (5 bases each). The CDR3 is 14 amino acids. Deletions cut 7 bases from V and 6 bases from J, with 19 bases between. Germline V gene lookup returns CDR1 SEHNR and CDR2 FQNEAQ (reference sequence). The CDR3 DNA reads TGTGCCAGCAACCGGGGACCGCAGGTTGTCGAGCAGTACTTC. It translates to CASNRGPQVVEQYF.

This clonotype was observed a few times. The rearrangement uses TRBV6-5 and TRBJ2-3; 8 positions match TRBD2. Germline V gives CDR1 MNHEY, CDR2 SVGAGI. After removal of 6 bases from V and 3 bases from J, the junction contained 5 bases not matched to a gene. This CDR3 contains 14 residues. As DNA, the CDR3 is TGTGCCAGCAGCTTGCGGGAGGTGACAGATACGCAGTATTTT. This gives the protein CASSLREVTDTQYF.

This clonotype was recorded at least ten times. The chain carries TRBV6-4 and TRBJ1-5; D gene unclear. The CDR3 is 13 amino acids. Germline assignment: CDR1 MRHNA and CDR2 SNTAGT. Trimming took off 4 bases at V and 1 base at J, with 5 bases between the two ends. The CDR3 here is CASSAGSNQPQHF. The DNA for the CDR3 is TGTGCCAGCAGTGCGGGCAGCAATCAGCCCCAGCATTTT.

This clonotype showed up many times. The genes are TRBV10-3 and TRBJ2-1, with 10 bases lining up with TRBD2. The CDR3 runs 15 residues. With V trimmed by 5 bases and J by 7 bases, 8 bases remained unmatched. Germline V CDR1 and CDR2: ENHRY, SYGVKD. The CDR3 DNA is TGTGCCATCAGTTTGACCGGGACTAGCGTAAATGAGCAGTTCTTC. Its translation is CAISLTGTSVNEQFF.